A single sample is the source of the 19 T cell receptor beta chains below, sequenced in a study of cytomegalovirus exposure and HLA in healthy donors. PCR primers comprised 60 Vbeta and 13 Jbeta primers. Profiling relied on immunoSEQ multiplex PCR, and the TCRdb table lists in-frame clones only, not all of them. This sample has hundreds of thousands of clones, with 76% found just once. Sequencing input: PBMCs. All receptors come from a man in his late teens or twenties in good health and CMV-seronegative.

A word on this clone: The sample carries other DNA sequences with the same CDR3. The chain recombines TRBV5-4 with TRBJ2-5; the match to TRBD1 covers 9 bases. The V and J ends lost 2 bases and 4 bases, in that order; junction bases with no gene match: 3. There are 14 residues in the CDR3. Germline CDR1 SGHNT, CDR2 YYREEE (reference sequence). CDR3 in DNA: TGTGCCAGCAGCTTACAGGGGGCTGGAGAGACCCAGTACTTC. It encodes CASSLQGAGETQYF. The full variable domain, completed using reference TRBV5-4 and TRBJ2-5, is ETGVTQSPTHLIKTRGQQVTLRCSSQSGHNTVSWYQQALGQGPQFIFQYYREEENGRGNFPPRFSGLQFPNYSSELNVNALELDDSALYLCASSLQGAGETQYFGPGTRLLVL.

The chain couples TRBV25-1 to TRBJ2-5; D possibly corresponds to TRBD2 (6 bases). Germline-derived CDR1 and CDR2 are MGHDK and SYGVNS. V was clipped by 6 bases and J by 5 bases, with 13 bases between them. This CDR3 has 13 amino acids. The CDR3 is CASRKGGAETQYF. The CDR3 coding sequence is TGTGCCAGCAGGAAAGGAGGGGCCGAGACCCAGTACTTC.

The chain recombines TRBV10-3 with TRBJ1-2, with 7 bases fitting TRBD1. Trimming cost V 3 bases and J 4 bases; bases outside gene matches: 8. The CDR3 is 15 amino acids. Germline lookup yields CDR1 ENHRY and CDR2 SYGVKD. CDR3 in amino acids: CAISEPPGQIYGYTF. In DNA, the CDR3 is TGTGCCATCAGTGAACCTCCGGGACAGATCTATGGCTACACCTTC.

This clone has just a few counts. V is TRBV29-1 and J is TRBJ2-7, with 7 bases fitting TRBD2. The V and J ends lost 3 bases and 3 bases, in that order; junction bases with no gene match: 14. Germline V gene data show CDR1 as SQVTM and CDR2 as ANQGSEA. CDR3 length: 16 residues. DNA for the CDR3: TGCAGCGTTGAGTTTTATGAGGGGCCGGGGGGCTACGAGCAGTACTTC. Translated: CSVEFYEGPGGYEQYF.

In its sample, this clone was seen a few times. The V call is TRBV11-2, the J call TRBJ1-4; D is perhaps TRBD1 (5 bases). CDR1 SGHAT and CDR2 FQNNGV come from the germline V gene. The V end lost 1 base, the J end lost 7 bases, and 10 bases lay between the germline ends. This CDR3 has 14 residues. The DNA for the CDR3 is TGTGCCAGCAGCTTAGGAAGGGGAGGTGAAAAACTGTTTTTT. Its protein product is CASSLGRGGEKLFF.

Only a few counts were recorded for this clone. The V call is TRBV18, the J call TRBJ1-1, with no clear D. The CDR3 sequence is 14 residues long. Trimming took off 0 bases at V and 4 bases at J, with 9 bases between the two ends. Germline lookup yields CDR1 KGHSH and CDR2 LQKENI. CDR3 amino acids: CASSPPMGSTEAFF. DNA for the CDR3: TGTGCCAGCTCACCACCCATGGGGAGCACTGAAGCTTTCTTT.

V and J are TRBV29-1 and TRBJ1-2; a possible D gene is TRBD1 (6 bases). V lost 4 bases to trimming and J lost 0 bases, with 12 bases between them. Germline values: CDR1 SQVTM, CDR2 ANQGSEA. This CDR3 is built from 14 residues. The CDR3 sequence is CSVVHRTANYGYTF. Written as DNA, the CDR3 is TGCAGCGTTGTACACAGGACAGCTAACTATGGCTACACCTTC.

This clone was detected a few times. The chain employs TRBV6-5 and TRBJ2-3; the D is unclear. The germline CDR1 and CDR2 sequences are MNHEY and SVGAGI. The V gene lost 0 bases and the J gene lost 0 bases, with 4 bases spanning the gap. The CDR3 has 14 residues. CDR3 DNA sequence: TGTGCCAGCAGTTACTCTGGCAGCACAGATACGCAGTATTTT. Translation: CASSYSGSTDTQYF.

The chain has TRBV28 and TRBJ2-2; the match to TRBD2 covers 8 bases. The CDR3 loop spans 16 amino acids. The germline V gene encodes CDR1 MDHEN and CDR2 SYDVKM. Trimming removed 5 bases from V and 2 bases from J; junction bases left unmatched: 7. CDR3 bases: TGTGCCAGCAGTCCCGGGAGGGGACTAAACACCGGGGAGCTGTTTTTT. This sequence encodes CASSPGRGLNTGELFF.

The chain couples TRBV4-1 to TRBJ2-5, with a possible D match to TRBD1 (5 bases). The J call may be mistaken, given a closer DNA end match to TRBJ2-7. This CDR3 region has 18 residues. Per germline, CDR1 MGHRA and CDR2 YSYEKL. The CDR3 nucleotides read TGCGCCAGCAGCCACCACGGAGAGGACAAGACCAGATCCTACGAGCAGTACTTC. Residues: CASSHHGEDKTRSYEQYF.

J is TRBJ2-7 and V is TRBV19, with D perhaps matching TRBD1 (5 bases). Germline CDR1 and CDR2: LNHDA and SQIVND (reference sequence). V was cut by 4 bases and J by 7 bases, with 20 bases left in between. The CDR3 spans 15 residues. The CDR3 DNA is TGTGCCAGTAGTACAGCACAGGCTCGGGCTAGGGAGCAGTACTTC. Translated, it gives CASSTAQARAREQYF.

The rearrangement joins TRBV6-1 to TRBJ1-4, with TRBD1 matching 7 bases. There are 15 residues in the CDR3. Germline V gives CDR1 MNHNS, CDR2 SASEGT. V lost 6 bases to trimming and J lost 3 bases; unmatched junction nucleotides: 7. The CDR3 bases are TGTGCCAGCAGGGCCCAGGGACAGCCTAATGAAAAACTGTTTTTT. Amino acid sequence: CASRAQGQPNEKLFF.

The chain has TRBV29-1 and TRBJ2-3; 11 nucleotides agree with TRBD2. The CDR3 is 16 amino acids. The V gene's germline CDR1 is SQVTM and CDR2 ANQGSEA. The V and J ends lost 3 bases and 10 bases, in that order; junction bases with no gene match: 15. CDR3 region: CSVEGITSGSVYPQYF. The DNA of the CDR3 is TGCAGCGTTGAGGGGATAACTAGCGGGAGCGTCTATCCGCAGTATTTT.

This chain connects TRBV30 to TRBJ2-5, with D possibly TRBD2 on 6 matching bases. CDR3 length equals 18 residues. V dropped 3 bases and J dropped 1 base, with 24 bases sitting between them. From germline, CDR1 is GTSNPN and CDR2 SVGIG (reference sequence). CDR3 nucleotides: TGTGCCTGGAGGATCCCCCCGGGGGACCCTAGATCCCAAGAGACCCAGTACTTC. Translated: CAWRIPPGDPRSQETQYF.

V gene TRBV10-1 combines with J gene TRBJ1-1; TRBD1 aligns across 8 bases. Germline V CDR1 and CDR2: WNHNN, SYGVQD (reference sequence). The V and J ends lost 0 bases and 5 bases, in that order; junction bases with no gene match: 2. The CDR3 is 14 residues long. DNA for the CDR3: TGCGCCAGCAGTGAGTCTACAGGGGGGACTGAAGCTTTCTTT. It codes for CASSESTGGTEAFF.

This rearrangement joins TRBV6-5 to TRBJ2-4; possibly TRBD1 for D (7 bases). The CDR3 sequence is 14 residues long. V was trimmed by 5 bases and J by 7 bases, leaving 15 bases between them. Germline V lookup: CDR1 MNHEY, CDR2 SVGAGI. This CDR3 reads CASSTGGGLNIQYF. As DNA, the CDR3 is TGTGCCAGCAGTACAGGAGGGGGCTTGAACATTCAGTACTTC.

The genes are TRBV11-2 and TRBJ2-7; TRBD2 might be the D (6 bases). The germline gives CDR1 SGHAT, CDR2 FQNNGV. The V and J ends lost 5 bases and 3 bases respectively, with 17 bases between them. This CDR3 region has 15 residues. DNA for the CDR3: TGTGCCAGCAGCACTCTCGGGGGTCACTTCTACGAGCAGTACTTC. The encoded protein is CASSTLGGHFYEQYF.

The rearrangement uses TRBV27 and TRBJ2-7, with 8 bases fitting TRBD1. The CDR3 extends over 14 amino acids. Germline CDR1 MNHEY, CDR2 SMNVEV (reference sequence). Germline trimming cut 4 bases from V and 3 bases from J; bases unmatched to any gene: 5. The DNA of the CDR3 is TGTGCCAGCAGTTGGGGACAGGATATCTACGAGCAGTACTTC. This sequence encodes CASSWGQDIYEQYF.

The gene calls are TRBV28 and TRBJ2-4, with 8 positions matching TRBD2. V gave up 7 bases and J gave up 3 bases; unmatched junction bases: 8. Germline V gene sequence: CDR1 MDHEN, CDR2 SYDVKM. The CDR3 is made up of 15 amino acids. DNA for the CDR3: TGTGCCAGCACCTCACTGGCGGGAGGCAAAAACATTCAGTACTTC. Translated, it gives CASTSLAGGKNIQYF.